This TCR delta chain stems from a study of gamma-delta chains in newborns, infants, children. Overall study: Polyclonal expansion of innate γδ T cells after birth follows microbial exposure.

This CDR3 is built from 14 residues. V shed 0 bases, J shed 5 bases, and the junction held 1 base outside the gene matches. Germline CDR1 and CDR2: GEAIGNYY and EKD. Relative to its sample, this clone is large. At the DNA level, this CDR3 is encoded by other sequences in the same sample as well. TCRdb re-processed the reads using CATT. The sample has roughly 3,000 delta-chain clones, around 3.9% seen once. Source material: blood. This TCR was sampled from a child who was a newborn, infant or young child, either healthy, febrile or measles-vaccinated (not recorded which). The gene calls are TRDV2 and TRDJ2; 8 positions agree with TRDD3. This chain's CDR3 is CACDTWGYTAQLFF. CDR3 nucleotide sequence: TGTGCCTGTGACACCTGGGGATACACAGCACAACTCTTCTTT.